In this sample, the clone carrying this TCR beta chain turned up many times. The trim removed 4 bases at V and 10 bases at J, leaving 9 bases unmatched. The CDR3 has 14 residues. Germline V gives CDR1 SGHRS, CDR2 YFSETQ. This sample is part of a study of read filtering for tumor transcriptome and immune sequencing. Study as a whole: Mean patient age was roughly 66 years, range roughly 47 to 90; roughly 18 male, 14 to 15 female.

From 300 to 450 ng of RNA, a library with molecular barcoded alpha/delta and beta/gamma adaptors was made. TCRdb fed the reads into MiXCR, producing one record per CDR3 protein. The sample has over 80,000 distinct CDR3 sequences; roughly 12% are singletons. The gene calls are TRBV5-1 and TRBJ2-1; 9 nucleotides agree with TRBD2. The specimen sequenced was a population of CD138-negative cells sorted from bone marrow. The receptor's source is a donor at least 40 years old with multiple myeloma. The CDR3 sequence is CASSTRTSVGEQFF. The CDR3 bases are TGCGCCAGCAGCACCCGGACTAGCGTTGGGGAGCAGTTCTTC.